This TCR beta chain was documented in a study of T cells in Graves' hyperthyroidism and ophthalmopathy. There were TCR beta CDR3 regions amplified from RNA transcripts. An initial round of RT-PCR targeting the TCR CDR3 relied on the HTBI primer set. Using its own MiXCR run on the multiplex PCR reads, TCRdb lists one record per CDR3 protein. The profile shows hundreds of thousands of distinct CDR3 sequences, roughly 14% of them singletons. Researchers barred patients who had uncontrolled infection, other autoimmune disease, pregnancy or lactation. This clonotype was picked up many times. The antigen remains undetermined. General study points: Blood shared most expanded thyroid clonotypes above 0.001. Ophthalmopathy was predicted by the model a median of roughly 6.7 months ahead of onset. A model of 13 V-J features distinguished ophthalmopathy from stable hyperthyroidism.

The receptor was derived from a middle-aged woman with Graves' ophthalmopathy. Source material: blood.

This CDR3 is CSATPGPGRETQYF. The CDR3 coding sequence is TGCAGTGCTACCCCGGGACCAGGACGGGAGACCCAGTACTTC. The chain has TRBV20-1 and TRBJ2-5; D is possibly TRBD1 or TRBD2 (5 bases each). V was clipped by 4 bases and J by 5 bases, with 17 bases between them. Germline CDR1 is DFQATT and CDR2 is SNEGSKA (reference sequence). The CDR3 totals 14 residues.